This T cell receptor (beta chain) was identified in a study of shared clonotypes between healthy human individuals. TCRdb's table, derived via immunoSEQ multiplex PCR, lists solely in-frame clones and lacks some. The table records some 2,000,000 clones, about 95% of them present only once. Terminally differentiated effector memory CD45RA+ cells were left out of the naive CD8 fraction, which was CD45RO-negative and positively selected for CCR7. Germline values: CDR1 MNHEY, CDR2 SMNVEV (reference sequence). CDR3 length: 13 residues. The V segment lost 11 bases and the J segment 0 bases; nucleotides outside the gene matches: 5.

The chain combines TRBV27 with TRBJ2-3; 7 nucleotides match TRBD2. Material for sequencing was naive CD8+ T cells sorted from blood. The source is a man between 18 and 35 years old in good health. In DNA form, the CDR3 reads TGTGCCGTAGGTAGCGGGAGCACAGATACGCAGTATTTT. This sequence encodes CAVGSGSTDTQYF.